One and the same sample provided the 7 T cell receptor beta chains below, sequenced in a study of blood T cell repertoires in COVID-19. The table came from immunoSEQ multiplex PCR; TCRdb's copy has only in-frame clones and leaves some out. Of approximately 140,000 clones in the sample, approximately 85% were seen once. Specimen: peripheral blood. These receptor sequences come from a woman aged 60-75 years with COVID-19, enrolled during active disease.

CDR3 residues: CASSDARSYEQYF. Written as DNA, the CDR3 is TGTGCCAGCAGTGACGCCAGATCCTACGAGCAGTACTTC. The genes are TRBV6-1 and TRBJ2-7; D gene ambiguous. There are 13 residues in the CDR3. In germline, CDR1 is MNHNS, CDR2 SASEGT. V lost 3 bases and J lost 1, with 7 bases in between.

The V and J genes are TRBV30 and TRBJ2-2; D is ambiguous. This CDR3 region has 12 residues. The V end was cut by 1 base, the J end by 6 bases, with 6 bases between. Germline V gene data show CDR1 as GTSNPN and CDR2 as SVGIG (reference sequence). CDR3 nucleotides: TGTGCCTGGAGTGCTTTCCCCGGGGAGCTGTTTTTT. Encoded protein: CAWSAFPGELFF.

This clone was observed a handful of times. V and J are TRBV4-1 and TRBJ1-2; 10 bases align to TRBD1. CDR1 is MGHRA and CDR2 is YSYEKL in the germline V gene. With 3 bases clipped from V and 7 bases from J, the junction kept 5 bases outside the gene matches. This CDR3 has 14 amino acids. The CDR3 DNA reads TGCGCCAGCAGCCAGGCGACAGGGGGCTTTGGCTACACCTTC. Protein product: CASSQATGGFGYTF.

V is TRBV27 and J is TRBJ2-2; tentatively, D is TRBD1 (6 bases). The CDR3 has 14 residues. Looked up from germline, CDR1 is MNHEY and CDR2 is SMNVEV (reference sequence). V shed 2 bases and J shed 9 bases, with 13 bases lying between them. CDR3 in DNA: TGTGCCAGCAGTTTACACAGGGCGAATTGGGAGCTGTTTTTT. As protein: CASSLHRANWELFF.

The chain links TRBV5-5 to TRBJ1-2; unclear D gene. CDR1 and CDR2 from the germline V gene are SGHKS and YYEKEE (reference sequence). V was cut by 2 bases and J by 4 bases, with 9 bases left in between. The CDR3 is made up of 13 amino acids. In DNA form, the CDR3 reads TGTGCCAGCAGCTTAGAGGGTCCCTATGGCTACACCTTC. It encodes CASSLEGPYGYTF.

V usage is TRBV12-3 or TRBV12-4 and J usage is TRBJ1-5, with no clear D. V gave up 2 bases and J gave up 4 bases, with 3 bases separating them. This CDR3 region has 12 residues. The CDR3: CASSLINQPQHF. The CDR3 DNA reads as TGTGCCAGCAGTTTAATAAATCAGCCCCAGCATTTT.

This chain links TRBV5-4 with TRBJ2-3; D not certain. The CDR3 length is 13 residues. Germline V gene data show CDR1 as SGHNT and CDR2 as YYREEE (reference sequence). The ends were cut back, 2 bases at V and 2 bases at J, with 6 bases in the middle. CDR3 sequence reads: CASSLRDTDTQYF. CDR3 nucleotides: TGTGCCAGCAGCTTACGCGACACAGATACGCAGTATTTT.